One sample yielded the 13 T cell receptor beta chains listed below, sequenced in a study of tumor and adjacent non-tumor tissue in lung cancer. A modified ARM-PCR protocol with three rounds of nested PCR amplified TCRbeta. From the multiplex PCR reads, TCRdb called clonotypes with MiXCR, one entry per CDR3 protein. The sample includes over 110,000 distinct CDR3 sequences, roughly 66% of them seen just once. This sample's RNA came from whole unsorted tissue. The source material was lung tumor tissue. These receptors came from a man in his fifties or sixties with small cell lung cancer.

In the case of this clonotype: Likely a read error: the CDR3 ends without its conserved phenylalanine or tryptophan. CDR3 bases: TGTGCCAGCAGACTAGGGACTTCAGTCTGGGAGACCCAGTACCTC. It translates to CASRLGTSVWETQYL. The chain is built from TRBV11-2 and TRBJ2-5, with a weak D call TRBD2 (6 bases). Germline V gives CDR1 SGHAT, CDR2 FQNNGV. The CDR3 is 15 amino acids. Between the trimmed V and J ends, which lost 6 bases and 5 bases, there was a span of 19 bases.

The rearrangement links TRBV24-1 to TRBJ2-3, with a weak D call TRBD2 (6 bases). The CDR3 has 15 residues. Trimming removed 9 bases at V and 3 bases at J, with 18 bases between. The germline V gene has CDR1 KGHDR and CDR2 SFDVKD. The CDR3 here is CATRSSGIGTDTQYF. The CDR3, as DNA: TGTGCCACCCGAAGTAGCGGCATCGGGACAGATACGCAGTATTTT.

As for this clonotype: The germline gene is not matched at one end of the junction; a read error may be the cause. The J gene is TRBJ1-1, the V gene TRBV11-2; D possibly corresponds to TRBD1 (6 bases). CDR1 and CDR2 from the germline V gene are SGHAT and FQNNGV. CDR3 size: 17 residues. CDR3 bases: TGCGCCAGCAGCTCAAAGCAGGGGCCAAGGATAGACACTGAAGCTTTCTTC. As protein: CASSSKQGPRIDTEAFF.

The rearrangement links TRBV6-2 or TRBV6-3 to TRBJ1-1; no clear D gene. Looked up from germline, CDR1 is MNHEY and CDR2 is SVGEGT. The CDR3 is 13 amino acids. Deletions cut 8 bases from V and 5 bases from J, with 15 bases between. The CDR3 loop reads CASGPFQCTEAFF. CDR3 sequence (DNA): TGTGCCAGCGGCCCGTTTCAGTGTACTGAAGCTTTCTTT.

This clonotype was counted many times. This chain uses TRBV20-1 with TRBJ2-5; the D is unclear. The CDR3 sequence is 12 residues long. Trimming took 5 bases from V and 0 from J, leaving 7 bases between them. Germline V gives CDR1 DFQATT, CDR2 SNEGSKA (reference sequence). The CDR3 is CSALEYQETQYF. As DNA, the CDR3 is TGCAGTGCTCTAGAGTACCAAGAGACCCAGTACTTC.

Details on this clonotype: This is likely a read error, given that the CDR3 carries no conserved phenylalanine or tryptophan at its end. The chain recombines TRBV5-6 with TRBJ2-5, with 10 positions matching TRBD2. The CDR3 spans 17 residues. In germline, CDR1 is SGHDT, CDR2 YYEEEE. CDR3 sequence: CVSSRMSSGRAQETQYL. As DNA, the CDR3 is TGTGTCAGCAGCCGGATGTCTAGCGGGAGAGCTCAAGAGACCCAGTACTTG.

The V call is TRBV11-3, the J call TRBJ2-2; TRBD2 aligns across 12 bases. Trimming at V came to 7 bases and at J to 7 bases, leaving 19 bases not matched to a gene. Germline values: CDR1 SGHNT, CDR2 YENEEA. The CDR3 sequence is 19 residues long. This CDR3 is CASNRDDTGLAGRIGELFF. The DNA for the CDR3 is TGTGCCAGCAATCGTGATGACACGGGACTAGCGGGTCGCATCGGGGAGCTGTTTTTT. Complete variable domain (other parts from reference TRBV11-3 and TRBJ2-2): EAGVVQSPRYKIIEKKQPVAFWCNPISGHNTLYWYLQNLGQGPELLIRYENEEAVDDSQLPKDRFSAERLKGVDSTLKIQPAELGDSAVYLCASNRDDTGLAGRIGELFFGEGSRLTVL.

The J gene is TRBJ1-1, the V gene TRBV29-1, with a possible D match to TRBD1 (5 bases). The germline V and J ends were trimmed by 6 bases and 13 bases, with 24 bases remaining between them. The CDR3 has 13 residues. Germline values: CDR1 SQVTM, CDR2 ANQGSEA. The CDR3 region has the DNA TGCAGCGTCTGGGTGGGGAAGGGGAGGGCATGTTTCTTT. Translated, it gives CSVWVGKGRACFF.

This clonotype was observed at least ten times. The CDR3 loop is CSAKLHDTQYF. In nucleotides, the CDR3 is TGCAGTGCTAAGCTTCACGATACGCAGTATTTT. The rearrangement links TRBV20-1 to TRBJ2-3, with unresolved D. Germline assignment: CDR1 DFQATT and CDR2 SNEGSKA (reference sequence). With 4 bases removed from V and 6 bases from J, the gap between germline ends came to 8 bases. This CDR3 region has 11 residues.

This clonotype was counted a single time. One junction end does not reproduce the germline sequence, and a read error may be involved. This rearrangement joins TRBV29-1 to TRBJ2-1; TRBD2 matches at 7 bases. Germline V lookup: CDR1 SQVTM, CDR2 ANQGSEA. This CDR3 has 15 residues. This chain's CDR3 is CSVEQLARCYNEQFF. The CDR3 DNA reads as TGCAGCGTTGAGCAACTAGCGAGGTGCTACAATGAACAGTTCTTC.

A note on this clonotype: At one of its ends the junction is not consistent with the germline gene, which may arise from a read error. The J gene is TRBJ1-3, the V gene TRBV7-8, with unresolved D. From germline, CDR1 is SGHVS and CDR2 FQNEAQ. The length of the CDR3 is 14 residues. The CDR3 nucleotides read TGTGCCAGCAGCCCTGCCGGCTCTGGGAACACCATATATTTT. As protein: CASSPAGSGNTIYF. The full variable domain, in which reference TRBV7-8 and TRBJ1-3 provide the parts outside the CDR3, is GAGVSQSPRYKVAKRGQDVALRCDPISGHVSLFWYQQALGQGPEFLTYFQNEAQLDKSGLPSDRFFAERPEGSVSTLKIQRTQQEDSAVYLCASSPAGSGNTIYFGEGSWLTVV.

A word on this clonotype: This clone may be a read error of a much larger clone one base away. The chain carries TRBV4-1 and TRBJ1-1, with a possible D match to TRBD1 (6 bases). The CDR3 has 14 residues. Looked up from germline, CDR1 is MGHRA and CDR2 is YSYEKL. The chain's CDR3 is CASGQRGRNTEAFF. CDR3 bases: TGCGCCAGCGGCCAAAGGGGGAGGAACACTGAAGCTTTCTTT.

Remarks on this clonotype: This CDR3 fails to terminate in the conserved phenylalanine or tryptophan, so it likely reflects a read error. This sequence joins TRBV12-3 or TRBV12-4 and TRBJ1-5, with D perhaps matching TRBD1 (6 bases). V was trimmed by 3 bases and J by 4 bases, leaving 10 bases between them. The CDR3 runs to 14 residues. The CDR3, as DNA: TGTGCCAGCAGTTTGTCGACAGGAAATCAGCCCCAGCATTCT. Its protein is CASSLSTGNQPQHS.